This is a list of T cell receptor beta chains from one sample in a study of OX40 agonist ivuxolimab in advanced cancers. Sequenced by immunoSEQ multiplex PCR; TCRdb stores in-frame clones only, minus some. The repertoire consists of 100,000 to 150,000 clones, with about 94% occurring once and the leading ten covering more than 0.15%. Sequences were derived from CD4+ or CD8+ T cells sorted from blood, sampled in a trial of the OX40 agonist ivuxolimab. These receptors were obtained from an adult with an advanced solid tumor such as melanoma, head and neck, liver or kidney cancer. The CDR3 runs from the conserved cysteine through the conserved F or W. A D gene is named only where the DNA matches it firmly. Clone size is not always given. Where it is, it says once, few, many or a class for expanded clones.

d_gene: .; abundance: few; j_gene: TRBJ1-5; v_gene: TRBV19; CDR3aa: CASSDRHDSNSNQPQHF; CDR3nt: TGTGCCAGTAGTGACAGACACGACAGCAATAGCAATCAGCCCCAGCATTTT
d_gene: .; abundance: .; j_gene: TRBJ1-1; v_gene: TRBV9; CDR3aa: CASSVKYGGTEAFF; CDR3nt: TGTGCCAGCAGCGTAAAATACGGCGGGACTGAAGCTTTCTTT
d_gene: TRBD1; abundance: .; j_gene: TRBJ1-4; v_gene: TRBV30; CDR3aa: CAWSPTLQTGVTEKLFF; CDR3nt: TGTGCCTGGAGTCCAACCTTACAGACAGGGGTCACTGAAAAACTGTTTTTT
d_gene: TRBD2; abundance: .; j_gene: TRBJ2-1; v_gene: TRBV11-3; CDR3aa: CASSYGLAGVDEQFF; CDR3nt: TGTGCCAGCAGTTACGGACTAGCGGGAGTAGACGAGCAGTTCTTC
d_gene: .; abundance: .; j_gene: TRBJ2-5; v_gene: TRBV11-2; CDR3aa: CASSLPTSLGETQYF; CDR3nt: TGTGCCAGCAGCTTACCCACTAGTTTGGGGGAGACCCAGTACTTC
d_gene: .; abundance: once; j_gene: TRBJ2-1; v_gene: TRBV4-1; CDR3aa: CASSQVEGTSSYNEQFF; CDR3nt: TGCGCCAGCAGCCAAGTCGAGGGGACGAGCTCCTACAATGAGCAGTTCTTC
d_gene: TRBD1; abundance: .; j_gene: TRBJ2-7; v_gene: TRBV6-5; CDR3aa: CASNLPGTGKYEQYF; CDR3nt: TGTGCCAGCAATCTGCCCGGGACAGGCAAATACGAGCAGTACTTC
d_gene: .; abundance: .; j_gene: TRBJ1-4; v_gene: TRBV29-1; CDR3aa: CSVVAGGEKLFF; CDR3nt: TGCAGCGTTGTGGCAGGAGGTGAAAAACTGTTTTTT
d_gene: TRBD2; abundance: .; j_gene: TRBJ2-1; v_gene: TRBV7-9; CDR3aa: CASSLGTSGRNEQFF; CDR3nt: TGTGCCAGCAGCTTGGGGACTAGCGGGAGGAATGAGCAGTTCTTC
d_gene: TRBD1; abundance: .; j_gene: TRBJ2-2; v_gene: TRBV6-6; CDR3aa: CASSYPTGADTGELFF; CDR3nt: TGTGCCAGCAGTTACCCGACAGGGGCGGACACCGGGGAGCTGTTTTTT
d_gene: TRBD1; abundance: .; j_gene: TRBJ2-7; v_gene: TRBV27; CDR3aa: CASSSSKVTGPSWVSYEQYF; CDR3nt: TGTGCCAGCAGTTCCTCGAAGGTGACAGGGCCCTCGTGGGTCTCCTACGAGCAGTACTTC
d_gene: .; abundance: .; j_gene: TRBJ2-7; v_gene: TRBV9; CDR3aa: CASSGPRPTEQYF; CDR3nt: TGTGCCAGCAGCGGCCCACGGCCCACGGAGCAGTACTTC
d_gene: TRBD2; abundance: .; j_gene: TRBJ2-7; v_gene: TRBV29-1; CDR3aa: CSVATGTSGDEQYF; CDR3nt: TGCAGCGTTGCAACCGGGACTAGCGGTGACGAGCAGTACTTC
d_gene: TRBD2; abundance: .; j_gene: TRBJ2-5; v_gene: TRBV7-2; CDR3aa: CASSSSTLAGGGTQYF; CDR3nt: TGTGCCAGCAGCTCCTCTACTTTAGCGGGAGGAGGGACCCAGTACTTC
d_gene: .; abundance: .; j_gene: TRBJ1-4; v_gene: TRBV19; CDR3aa: CASSVDSLSEKLFF; CDR3nt: TGTGCCAGTAGTGTTGACAGTTTATCTGAAAAACTGTTTTTT
d_gene: .; abundance: .; j_gene: TRBJ1-2; v_gene: TRBV6-5; CDR3aa: CASSYDRTNYGYTF; CDR3nt: TGTGCCAGCAGTTACGACAGGACTAACTATGGCTACACCTTC
d_gene: .; abundance: .; j_gene: TRBJ2-5; v_gene: TRBV5-1; CDR3aa: CASSLGTYYQETQYF; CDR3nt: TGCGCCAGCAGCTTGGGGACCTATTACCAAGAGACCCAGTACTTC
d_gene: .; abundance: once; j_gene: TRBJ2-7; v_gene: TRBV20-1; CDR3aa: CSAGYRNEQYF; CDR3nt: TGCAGTGCAGGGTACAGGAACGAGCAGTACTTC
d_gene: .; abundance: once; j_gene: TRBJ2-3; v_gene: TRBV7-9; CDR3aa: CASSSPQNRVGTDTQYF; CDR3nt: TGTGCCAGCAGCTCGCCCCAAAACAGGGTGGGCACAGATACGCAGTATTTT
d_gene: .; abundance: .; j_gene: TRBJ2-1; v_gene: TRBV4-3; CDR3aa: CASSQEGTANNEQFF; CDR3nt: TGCGCCAGCAGCCAAGAAGGTACAGCGAACAATGAGCAGTTCTTC
d_gene: TRBD2; abundance: few; j_gene: TRBJ2-2; v_gene: TRBV9; CDR3aa: CASSPQAGGKRGGELFF; CDR3nt: TGTGCCAGCAGCCCCCAAGCGGGGGGGAAGCGGGGCGGGGAGCTGTTTTTT
d_gene: .; abundance: once; j_gene: TRBJ1-2; v_gene: TRBV5-1; CDR3aa: CASTLVGSRGYAF; CDR3nt: TGCGCCAGCACCCTAGTTGGCTCGCGAGGCTACGCCTTC
d_gene: TRBD1; abundance: .; j_gene: TRBJ1-5; v_gene: TRBV10-3; CDR3aa: CAISPGQAGGSNQPQHF; CDR3nt: TGTGCCATCAGCCCGGGACAGGCGGGGGGCAGCAATCAGCCCCAGCATTTT
d_gene: .; abundance: .; j_gene: TRBJ1-6; v_gene: TRBV18; CDR3aa: CASSPPQGNSPLHF; CDR3nt: TGTGCCAGCTCACCACCGCAGGGTAATTCACCCCTCCACTTT
d_gene: TRBD1; abundance: .; j_gene: TRBJ2-3; v_gene: TRBV7-9; CDR3aa: CASSLGTGTDTQYF; CDR3nt: TGTGCCAGCAGCCTTGGGACAGGGACAGATACGCAGTATTTT
d_gene: .; abundance: .; j_gene: TRBJ2-7; v_gene: TRBV6-5; CDR3aa: CASGRGPSYEQYF; CDR3nt: TGTGCCAGCGGGCGGGGGCCTTCCTACGAGCAGTACTTC
d_gene: .; abundance: .; j_gene: TRBJ2-4; v_gene: TRBV19; CDR3aa: CASSINPAGAKNIQYF; CDR3nt: TGTGCCAGTAGTATAAACCCAGCCGGGGCCAAAAACATTCAGTACTTC
d_gene: TRBD1; abundance: .; j_gene: TRBJ2-1; v_gene: TRBV28; CDR3aa: CASSLPAAGTANNEQFF; CDR3nt: TGTGCCAGCAGTTTGCCGGCGGCCGGGACAGCTAACAATGAGCAGTTCTTC
d_gene: TRBD2; abundance: .; j_gene: TRBJ2-2; v_gene: TRBV18; CDR3aa: CASSSRVGAGAGELFF; CDR3nt: TGTGCCAGCTCATCCCGAGTCGGGGCGGGAGCCGGGGAGCTGTTTTTT
d_gene: TRBD1; abundance: .; j_gene: TRBJ1-4; v_gene: TRBV6-5; CDR3aa: CASRQGDQGNEKLFF; CDR3nt: TGTGCCAGCCGACAGGGCGACCAAGGAAATGAAAAACTGTTTTTT
d_gene: .; abundance: .; j_gene: TRBJ2-7; v_gene: TRBV7-3; CDR3aa: CASSPRGSPREQYF; CDR3nt: TGTGCCAGCAGCCCTAGAGGGTCACCGCGGGAGCAGTACTTC
d_gene: TRBD2; abundance: .; j_gene: TRBJ2-2; v_gene: TRBV28; CDR3aa: CASSSGLAAYVKEKNTGELFF; CDR3nt: TGTGCCAGCAGCTCGGGACTAGCGGCGTACGTGAAAGAGAAGAACACCGGGGAGCTGTTTTTT
d_gene: .; abundance: .; j_gene: TRBJ2-1; v_gene: TRBV27; CDR3aa: CASSLNSQGNRVLNEQFF; CDR3nt: TGTGCCAGCAGTTTAAATTCGCAGGGGAATCGTGTTCTCAATGAGCAGTTCTTC
d_gene: .; abundance: .; j_gene: TRBJ2-7; v_gene: TRBV6-5; CDR3aa: CASNQLAGEQYF; CDR3nt: TGTGCCAGCAACCAACTAGCTGGCGAGCAGTACTTC
d_gene: .; abundance: .; j_gene: TRBJ1-4; v_gene: TRBV7-9; CDR3aa: CASSLGAGANEKLFF; CDR3nt: TGTGCCAGCAGCTTAGGGGCAGGGGCTAATGAAAAACTGTTTTTT
d_gene: .; abundance: .; j_gene: TRBJ1-5; v_gene: TRBV28; CDR3aa: CASILSGGNIQPQHF; CDR3nt: TGTGCCAGCATCCTGAGTGGGGGGAACATTCAGCCCCAGCATTTT
d_gene: .; abundance: .; j_gene: TRBJ1-2; v_gene: TRBV28; CDR3aa: CASSQTGNYGYTF; CDR3nt: TGTGCCAGCAGTCAGACAGGAAACTATGGCTACACCTTC
d_gene: .; abundance: few; j_gene: TRBJ1-2; v_gene: TRBV28; CDR3aa: CASSPTVGQRGYGYTF; CDR3nt: TGTGCCAGCAGCCCCACGGTAGGGCAAAGGGGCTATGGCTACACCTTC
d_gene: .; abundance: .; j_gene: TRBJ2-2; v_gene: TRBV9; CDR3aa: CASSVKQDTGELFF; CDR3nt: TGTGCCAGCAGCGTTAAACAAGACACCGGGGAGCTGTTTTTT
d_gene: .; abundance: .; j_gene: TRBJ2-2; v_gene: TRBV11-2; CDR3aa: CASSLARGGELFF; CDR3nt: TGTGCCAGCAGCTTAGCCCGGGGGGGGGAGCTGTTTTTT
d_gene: .; abundance: .; j_gene: TRBJ2-7; v_gene: TRBV11-2; CDR3aa: CASSLPNFSYEQYF; CDR3nt: TGTGCCAGCAGCCTACCGAACTTCTCCTACGAGCAGTACTTC
d_gene: .; abundance: .; j_gene: TRBJ1-6; v_gene: TRBV6-6; CDR3aa: CASSYVSSNSPLHF; CDR3nt: TGTGCCAGCAGTTACGTCTCCTCCAATTCACCCCTCCACTTT
d_gene: TRBD2; abundance: .; j_gene: TRBJ2-1; v_gene: TRBV9; CDR3aa: CASSGPGGPTYNEQFF; CDR3nt: TGTGCCAGCAGCGGCCCGGGGGGGCCGACCTACAATGAGCAGTTCTTC
d_gene: TRBD1; abundance: .; j_gene: TRBJ1-3; v_gene: TRBV28; CDR3aa: CASSRPGTGGNTIYF; CDR3nt: TGTGCCAGCAGTCGCCCCGGGACAGGGGGAAACACCATATATTTT
d_gene: .; abundance: .; j_gene: TRBJ2-1; v_gene: TRBV15; CDR3aa: CATSRIPPDEQFF; CDR3nt: TGTGCCACCAGCAGAATCCCCCCCGATGAGCAGTTCTTC
d_gene: TRBD2; abundance: .; j_gene: TRBJ2-5; v_gene: TRBV7-9; CDR3aa: CASSSNGLGSRAQYF; CDR3nt: TGTGCCAGCAGCTCGAATGGACTAGGTTCACGGGCCCAGTACTTC
d_gene: TRBD1; abundance: .; j_gene: TRBJ2-1; v_gene: TRBV7-9; CDR3aa: CASSHEGAVEQFF; CDR3nt: TGTGCCAGCAGCCATGAGGGGGCTGTTGAGCAGTTCTTC
d_gene: .; abundance: .; j_gene: TRBJ2-1; v_gene: TRBV28; CDR3aa: CASILRWGADNEQFF; CDR3nt: TGTGCCAGCATCCTTAGATGGGGAGCTGACAATGAGCAGTTCTTC
d_gene: .; abundance: once; j_gene: TRBJ1-5; v_gene: TRBV7-9; CDR3aa: CASSRGETAQHF; CDR3nt: TGTGCCAGCAGCCGAGGGGAGACTGCCCAGCATTTT
d_gene: .; abundance: once; j_gene: TRBJ1-1; v_gene: TRBV6-5; CDR3aa: CASSYSNRYEAFF; CDR3nt: TGTGCCAGCAGTTACTCGAACAGGTACGAAGCTTTCTTT